This is a list of T cell receptor beta chains from one sample in a study of T cell responses to AZD1222 COVID-19 vaccine. TCRdb's copy holds only in-frame clones and misses some; the assay was immunoSEQ multiplex PCR. The repertoire consists of roughly 80,000 clones, with around nine tenths occurring once and the leading ten covering less than 5.5%. The sequenced sample was peripheral blood, obtained on day 0 of MenACWY control vaccination. All receptors come from an adult in good health. Both conserved end residues are part of each CDR3. D genes are given only for firm matches. Part of the rows lack a size; the others show once, few, many or a class for expanded clones.

v_gene,len,d_gene,abundance,j_gene,CDR3aa,CDR3nt
TRBV30,13,TRBD1,NA,TRBJ1-1,CACQGAADTEAFF,TGTGCCTGCCAGGGGGCGGCTGACACTGAAGCTTTCTTT
TRBV29-1,12,TRBD1,NA,TRBJ1-1,CSARDRGAEAFF,TGCAGCGCCCGGGACAGGGGAGCTGAAGCTTTCTTT
TRBV3-1/TRBV3-2,16,NA,NA,TRBJ1-4,CASSQAGAATNEKLFF,TGTGCCAGCAGCCAGGCGGGGGCTGCAACTAATGAAAAACTGTTTTTT
TRBV29-1,14,NA,NA,TRBJ2-7,CSVAPAGRNYEQYF,TGCAGCGTCGCGCCCGCGGGTCGCAACTACGAGCAGTACTTC
TRBV25-1,15,TRBD2,NA,TRBJ2-1,CASSESAGGLNEQFF,TGTGCCAGCAGTGAGTCTGCGGGAGGGCTCAATGAGCAGTTCTTC
TRBV6-5,14,TRBD1,once,TRBJ1-1,CASSYFGQDTEAFF,TGTGCCAGCAGTTACTTCGGACAGGACACTGAAGCTTTCTTT
TRBV7-6,12,NA,NA,TRBJ2-5,CASSSGGETQYF,TGTGCCAGCAGCTCAGGGGGGGAGACCCAGTACTTC
TRBV5-1,15,NA,NA,TRBJ2-3,CASSLEPGLGGTQYF,TGCGCCAGCAGCTTGGAGCCGGGCCTAGGTGGTACGCAGTATTTT
TRBV2,11,NA,NA,TRBJ2-7,CASTPGGEQYF,TGTGCCAGCACCCCGGGCGGCGAGCAGTACTTC
TRBV5-1,14,NA,once,TRBJ2-2,CASSYRTGSGELFF,TGCGCCAGCAGCTACCGCACAGGTTCGGGGGAGCTGTTTTTT
TRBV6-2/TRBV6-3,14,NA,NA,TRBJ2-1,CASSYRGPHNEQFF,TGTGCCAGCAGTTACCGAGGGCCCCACAATGAGCAGTTCTTC
TRBV19,13,NA,NA,TRBJ1-2,CASSGDPSYGYTF,TGTGCCAGTAGTGGGGACCCGAGTTATGGCTACACCTTC
TRBV29-1,10,NA,few,TRBJ1-1,CSVMDTEAFF,TGCAGTGTTATGGACACTGAAGCTTTCTTT
TRBV9,14,TRBD2,few,TRBJ2-7,CASSVGREDDEQYF,TGTGCCAGCAGCGTAGGTCGGGAGGACGACGAGCAGTACTTC
TRBV27,15,NA,NA,TRBJ1-3,CASSLSRSSGNTIYF,TGTGCCAGCAGTTTATCTCGGAGCTCTGGAAACACCATATATTTT
TRBV28,16,NA,NA,TRBJ2-5,CASRPMMGRRQETQYF,TGTGCCAGCAGACCCATGATGGGTCGGAGACAAGAGACCCAGTACTTC
TRBV4-1,16,TRBD1,once,TRBJ1-3,CASSHNTGQARNTIYF,TGCGCCAGCAGCCATAATACTGGACAGGCGAGGAACACCATATATTTT
TRBV5-6,17,TRBD2,NA,TRBJ2-1,CASSFPSGLAGESEQFF,TGTGCCAGCAGCTTCCCCTCAGGACTAGCGGGAGAAAGTGAGCAGTTCTTC
TRBV25-1,13,NA,NA,TRBJ1-2,CASREAGGAGYTF,TGTGCCAGCAGGGAGGCTGGGGGGGCTGGCTACACCTTC
TRBV6-5,14,NA,once,TRBJ1-5,CASSYGATDQPQHF,TGTGCCAGCAGTTATGGTGCTACTGATCAGCCCCAGCATTTT
TRBV6-1,12,NA,NA,TRBJ2-1,CASSEIRNEQFF,TGTGCCAGCAGTGAAATCCGGAATGAGCAGTTCTTC
TRBV4-1,15,NA,NA,TRBJ1-5,CASSLEGRENQPQHF,TGCGCCAGCAGTCTTGAGGGCAGGGAGAATCAGCCCCAGCATTTT
TRBV11-2,16,TRBD1,once,TRBJ2-3,CASSTYRGPSTDTQYF,TGTGCCAGCAGCACCTACAGGGGGCCCAGCACAGATACGCAGTATTTT
TRBV7-3,15,TRBD2,NA,TRBJ2-3,CASSLTSGTIDTQYF,TGTGCCAGCAGCCTGACTAGCGGGACCATTGATACGCAGTATTTT
TRBV5-4,12,NA,NA,TRBJ2-5,CASRTDGETQYF,TGTGCCAGCAGGACTGATGGAGAGACCCAGTACTTC
TRBV23-1,11,NA,NA,TRBJ2-7,CASSEGHEQYF,TGCGCCAGCAGTGAAGGGCACGAGCAGTACTTC
TRBV11-3,15,TRBD2,NA,TRBJ2-5,CASSSSALAGETQYF,TGTGCCAGCAGCTCAAGCGCGCTAGCGGGAGAGACCCAGTACTTC
TRBV9,15,NA,NA,TRBJ2-1,CASSVAGTSYNEQFF,TGTGCCAGCAGCGTAGCCGGGACCTCCTACAATGAGCAGTTCTTC
TRBV15,14,NA,NA,TRBJ2-7,CATSRDRSSYEQYF,TGTGCCACCAGCAGAGATAGAAGCTCCTACGAGCAGTACTTC
TRBV7-9,15,TRBD1,NA,TRBJ1-1,CASSQTGDLSTEAFF,TGTGCCAGCAGCCAAACAGGGGATCTTAGCACTGAAGCTTTCTTT
TRBV4-1,19,TRBD2,few,TRBJ2-6,CASSQVGLADLSGANVLTF,TGCGCCAGCAGCCAAGTCGGACTAGCGGACCTCTCTGGGGCCAACGTCCTGACTTTC
TRBV7-3,15,TRBD1,NA,TRBJ1-6,CASSLDGTDNSPLHF,TGTGCCAGCAGCTTAGATGGGACAGATAATTCACCCCTCCACTTT
TRBV18,13,NA,once,TRBJ2-5,CASSPPVEETQYF,TGTGCCAGCTCACCACCGGTCGAGGAGACCCAGTACTTC
TRBV4-3,16,NA,few,TRBJ2-1,CASSPLSSSEYNEQFF,TGCGCCAGCAGCCCCCTCTCTTCGTCGGAGTACAATGAGCAGTTCTTC
TRBV6-2/TRBV6-3,16,NA,NA,TRBJ2-1,CASSYSWTGENNEQFF,TGTGCCAGCAGTTACTCTTGGACCGGGGAAAACAATGAGCAGTTCTTC
TRBV3-1/TRBV3-2,14,NA,NA,TRBJ1-5,CASSQSQGYQPQHF,TGTGCCAGCAGCCAAAGTCAGGGTTACCAGCCCCAGCATTTT
TRBV7-9,13,NA,few,TRBJ2-7,CASSRAEGYEQYF,TGTGCCAGCAGCCGAGCGGAGGGATACGAGCAGTACTTC
TRBV6-1,16,TRBD1,once,TRBJ1-5,CASSEGGRQGGQPQHF,TGTGCCAGCAGCGAAGGGGGTAGACAGGGAGGGCAGCCCCAGCATTTT
TRBV7-6,15,NA,NA,TRBJ2-1,CASSPTGIEYNEQFF,TGTGCCAGCAGCCCCACCGGGATCGAATACAATGAGCAGTTCTTC
TRBV11-2,14,TRBD1,NA,TRBJ1-6,CASTLTTGGSPLHF,TGTGCCAGCACGCTAACGACAGGGGGTTCACCCCTCCACTTT
TRBV24-1,16,NA,NA,TRBJ1-2,CATSDSDFPGIYGYTF,TGTGCCACCAGTGATTCTGATTTCCCAGGGATCTATGGCTACACCTTC
TRBV6-6,15,TRBD1,NA,TRBJ1-6,CASQLRGTVNSPLHF,TGTGCCAGCCAACTGAGAGGGACAGTAAATTCACCCCTCCACTTT
TRBV7-3,16,NA,NA,TRBJ2-1,CASSLGLPGLGNEQFF,TGTGCCAGCAGCTTAGGCCTGCCAGGCTTAGGCAATGAGCAGTTCTTC
TRBV15,16,NA,NA,TRBJ1-4,CATSRGGTGANEKLFF,TGTGCCACCAGCAGAGGGGGAACAGGAGCTAATGAAAAACTGTTTTTT
TRBV28,11,NA,NA,TRBJ2-7,CASSLRYEQYF,TGTGCCAGCAGTTTACGCTACGAGCAGTACTTC